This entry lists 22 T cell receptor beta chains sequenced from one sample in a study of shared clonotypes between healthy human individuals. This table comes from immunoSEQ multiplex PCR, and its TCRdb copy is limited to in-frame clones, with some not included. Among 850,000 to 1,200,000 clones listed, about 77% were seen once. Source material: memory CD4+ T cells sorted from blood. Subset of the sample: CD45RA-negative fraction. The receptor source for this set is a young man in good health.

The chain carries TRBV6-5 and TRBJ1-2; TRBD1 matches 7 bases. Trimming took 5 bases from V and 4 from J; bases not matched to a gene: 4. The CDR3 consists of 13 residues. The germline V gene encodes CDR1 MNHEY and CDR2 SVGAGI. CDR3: CASSRDSLYGYTF. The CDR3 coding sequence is TGTGCCAGCAGTCGGGACAGCCTCTATGGCTACACCTTC.

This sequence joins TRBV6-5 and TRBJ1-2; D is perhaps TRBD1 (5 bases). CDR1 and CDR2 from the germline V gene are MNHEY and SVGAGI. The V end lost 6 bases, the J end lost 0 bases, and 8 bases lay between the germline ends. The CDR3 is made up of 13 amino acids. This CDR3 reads CASSQTANYGYTF. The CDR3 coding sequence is TGTGCCAGCAGCCAGACAGCTAACTATGGCTACACCTTC.

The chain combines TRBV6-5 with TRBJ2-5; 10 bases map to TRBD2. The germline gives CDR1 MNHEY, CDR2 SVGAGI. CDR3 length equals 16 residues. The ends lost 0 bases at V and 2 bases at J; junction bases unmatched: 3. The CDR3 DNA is TGTGCCAGCAGTTACTCGTATAGCGGGGGGCAAGAGACCCAGTACTTC. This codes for CASSYSYSGGQETQYF.

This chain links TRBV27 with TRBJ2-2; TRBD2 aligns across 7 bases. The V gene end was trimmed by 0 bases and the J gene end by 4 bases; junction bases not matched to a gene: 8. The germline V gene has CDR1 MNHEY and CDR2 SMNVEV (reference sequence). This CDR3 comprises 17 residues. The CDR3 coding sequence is TGTGCCAGCAGTTTATCGCGGGGGAGGGGACCCACCGGGGAGCTGTTTTTT. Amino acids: CASSLSRGRGPTGELFF.

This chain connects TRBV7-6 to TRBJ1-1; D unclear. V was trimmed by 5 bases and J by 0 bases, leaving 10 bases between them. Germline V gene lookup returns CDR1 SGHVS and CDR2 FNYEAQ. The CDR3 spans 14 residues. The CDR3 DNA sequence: TGTGCCAGCAGCCGATTAGCGATGAACACTGAAGCTTTCTTT. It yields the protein CASSRLAMNTEAFF.

The CDR3 DNA is TGCGCCAGCAGCGTGGAGGAGAACACTGAAGCTTTCTTT. This translates into CASSVEENTEAFF. The chain combines TRBV4-3 with TRBJ1-1; no clear D. V gave up 5 bases and J gave up 1 base, with 8 bases separating them. CDR1 and CDR2 from the germline V gene are LGHNA and YSLEER. The CDR3 runs 13 residues.

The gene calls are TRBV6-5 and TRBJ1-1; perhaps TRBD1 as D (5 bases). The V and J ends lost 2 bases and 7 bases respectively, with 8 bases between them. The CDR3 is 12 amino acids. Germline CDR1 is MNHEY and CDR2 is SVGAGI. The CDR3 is CASSYPGREAFF. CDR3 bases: TGTGCCAGCAGTTACCCGGGACGTGAAGCTTTCTTT.

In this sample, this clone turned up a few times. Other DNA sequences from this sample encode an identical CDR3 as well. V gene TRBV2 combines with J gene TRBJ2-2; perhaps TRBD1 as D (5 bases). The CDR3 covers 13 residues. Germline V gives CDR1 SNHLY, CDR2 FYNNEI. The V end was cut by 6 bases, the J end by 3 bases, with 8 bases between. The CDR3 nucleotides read TGTGCCAGCAGGGGGCAAGACACCGGGGAGCTGTTTTTT. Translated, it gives CASRGQDTGELFF.

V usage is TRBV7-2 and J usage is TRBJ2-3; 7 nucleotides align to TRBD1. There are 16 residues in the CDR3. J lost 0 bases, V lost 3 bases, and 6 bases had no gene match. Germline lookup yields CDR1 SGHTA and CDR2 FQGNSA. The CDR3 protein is CASSFDRAPSTDTQYF. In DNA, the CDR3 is TGTGCCAGCAGCTTCGACAGGGCACCTAGCACAGATACGCAGTATTTT.

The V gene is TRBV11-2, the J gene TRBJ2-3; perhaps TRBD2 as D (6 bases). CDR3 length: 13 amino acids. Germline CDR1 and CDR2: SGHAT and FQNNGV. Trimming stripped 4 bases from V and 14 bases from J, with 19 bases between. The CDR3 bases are TGTGCCAGCAGCTCCCAAAAGGGTAGCGGAGGGTATTTT. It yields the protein CASSSQKGSGGYF.

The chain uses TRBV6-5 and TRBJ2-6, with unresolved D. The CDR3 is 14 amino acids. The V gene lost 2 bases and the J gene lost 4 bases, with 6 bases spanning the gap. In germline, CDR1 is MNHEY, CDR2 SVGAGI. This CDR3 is CASSYMAGANVLTF. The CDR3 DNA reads TGTGCCAGCAGTTACATGGCCGGGGCCAACGTCCTGACTTTC.

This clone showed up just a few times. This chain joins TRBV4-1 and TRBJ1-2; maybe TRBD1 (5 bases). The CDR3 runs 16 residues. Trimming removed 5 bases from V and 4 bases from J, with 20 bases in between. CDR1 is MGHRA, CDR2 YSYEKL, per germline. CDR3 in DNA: TGCGCCAGCAGCGGGACTTCTCCTGGCCCTACCTATGGCTACACCTTC. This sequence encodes CASSGTSPGPTYGYTF.

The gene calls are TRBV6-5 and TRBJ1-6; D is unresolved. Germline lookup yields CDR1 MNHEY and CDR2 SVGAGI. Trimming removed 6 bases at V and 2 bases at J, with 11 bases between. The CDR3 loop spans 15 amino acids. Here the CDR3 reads CASRSQSAYNSPLHF. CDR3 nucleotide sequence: TGTGCCAGCAGATCACAGAGTGCCTATAATTCACCCCTCCACTTT.

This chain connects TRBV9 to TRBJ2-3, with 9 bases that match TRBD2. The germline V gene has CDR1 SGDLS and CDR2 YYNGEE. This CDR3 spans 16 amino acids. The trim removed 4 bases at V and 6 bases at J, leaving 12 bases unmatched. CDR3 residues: CASSQGGLAGRDTQYF. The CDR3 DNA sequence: TGTGCCAGCAGCCAAGGTGGGCTAGCGGGGCGGGATACGCAGTATTTT.

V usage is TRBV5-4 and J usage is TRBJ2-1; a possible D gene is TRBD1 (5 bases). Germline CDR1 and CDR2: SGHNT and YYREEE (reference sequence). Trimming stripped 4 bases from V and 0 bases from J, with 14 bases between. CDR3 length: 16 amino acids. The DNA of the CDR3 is TGTGCCAGCAGCCCCAAGGGGCAAAGCTCCTACAATGAGCAGTTCTTC. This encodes CASSPKGQSSYNEQFF.

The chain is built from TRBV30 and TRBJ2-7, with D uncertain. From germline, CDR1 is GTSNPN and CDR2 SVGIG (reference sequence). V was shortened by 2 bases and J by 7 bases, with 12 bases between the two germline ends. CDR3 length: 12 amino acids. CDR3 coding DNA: TGTGCCTGGAGTCTCGTAGGGAAGGAGCAGTACTTC. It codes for CAWSLVGKEQYF.

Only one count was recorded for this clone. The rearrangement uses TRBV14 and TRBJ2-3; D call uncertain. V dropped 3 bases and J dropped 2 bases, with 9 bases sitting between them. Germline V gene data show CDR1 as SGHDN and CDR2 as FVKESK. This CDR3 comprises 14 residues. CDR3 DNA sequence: TGTGCCAGCAGCCAGGATTGGGCCACAGATACGCAGTATTTT. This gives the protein CASSQDWATDTQYF.

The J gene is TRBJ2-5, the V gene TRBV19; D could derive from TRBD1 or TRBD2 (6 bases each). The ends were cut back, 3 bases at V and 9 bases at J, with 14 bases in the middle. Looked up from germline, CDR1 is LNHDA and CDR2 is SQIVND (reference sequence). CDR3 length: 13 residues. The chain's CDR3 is CASSMGGPSAQYF. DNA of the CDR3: TGTGCCAGTAGTATGGGGGGCCCCTCCGCCCAGTACTTC.

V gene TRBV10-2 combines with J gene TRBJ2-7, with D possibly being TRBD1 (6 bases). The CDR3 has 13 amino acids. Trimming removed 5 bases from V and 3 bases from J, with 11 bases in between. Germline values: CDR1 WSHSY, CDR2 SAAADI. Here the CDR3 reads CASSLTGLYEQYF. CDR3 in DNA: TGCGCCAGCAGTTTGACAGGACTCTACGAGCAGTACTTC.

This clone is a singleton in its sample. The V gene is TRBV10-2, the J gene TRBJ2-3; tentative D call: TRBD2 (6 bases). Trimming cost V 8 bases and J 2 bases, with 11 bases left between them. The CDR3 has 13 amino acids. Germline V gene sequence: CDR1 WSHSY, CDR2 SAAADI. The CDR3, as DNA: TGCGCCAGCCGCGGGGAATACACAGATACGCAGTATTTT. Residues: CASRGEYTDTQYF.

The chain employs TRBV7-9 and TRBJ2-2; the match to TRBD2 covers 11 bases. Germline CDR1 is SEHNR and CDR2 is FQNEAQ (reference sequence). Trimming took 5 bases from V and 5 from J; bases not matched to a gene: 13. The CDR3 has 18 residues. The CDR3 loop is CASSVHLTSGSGTGELFF. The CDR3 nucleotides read TGTGCCAGCAGCGTCCACCTCACTAGCGGGAGCGGTACCGGGGAGCTGTTTTTT.

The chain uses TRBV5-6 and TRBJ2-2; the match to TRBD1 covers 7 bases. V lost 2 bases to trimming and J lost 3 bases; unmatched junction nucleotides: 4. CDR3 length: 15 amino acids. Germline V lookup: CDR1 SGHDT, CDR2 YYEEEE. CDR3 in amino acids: CASSLQGLDTGELFF. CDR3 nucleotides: TGTGCCAGCAGCTTACAGGGGTTGGACACCGGGGAGCTGTTTTTT.